What follows is one TCR beta chain and its context. This entry belongs to a study of blood T cell repertoires in COVID-19. Study-level information: The samples span acute and convalescent COVID-19 from the United States, Italy and Spain.

In the original workflow: How many nucleated cells were present was estimated from reference gene primer amplification. Produced via immunoSEQ multiplex PCR; TCRdb's table is partial and in-frame only. D and trimming come from the DNA, and the V and J calls and clone size come from that table. The sample records 95,000 to 110,000 clones, approximately 88% being singletons. V shed 1 base and J 2 bases; nucleotides not matched to a gene: 3. The CDR3 has 16 amino acids. Looked up from germline, CDR1 is MNHNS and CDR2 is SASEGT. The chain uses TRBV6-1 and TRBJ1-3, with 9 positions matching TRBD1. Sequencing used peripheral blood. This receptor was taken from a man aged 60 to 69 with acute or convalescent COVID-19. The CDR3 loop is CASSEVGTGTGNTIYF. In DNA form, the CDR3 reads TGTGCCAGCAGTGAAGTGGGGACAGGGACTGGAAACACCATATATTTT.